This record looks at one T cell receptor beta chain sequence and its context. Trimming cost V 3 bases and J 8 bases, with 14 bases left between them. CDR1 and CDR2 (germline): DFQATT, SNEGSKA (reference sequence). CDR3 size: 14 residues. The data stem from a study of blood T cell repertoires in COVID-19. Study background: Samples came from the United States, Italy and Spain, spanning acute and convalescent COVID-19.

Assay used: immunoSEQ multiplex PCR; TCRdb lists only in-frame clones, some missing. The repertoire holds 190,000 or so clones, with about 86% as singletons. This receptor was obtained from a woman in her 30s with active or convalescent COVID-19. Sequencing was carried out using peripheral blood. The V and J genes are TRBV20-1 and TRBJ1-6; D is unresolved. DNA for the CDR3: TGCAGTGCTAGTTATGGCCACCATGATTCACCCCTCCACTTT. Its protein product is CSASYGHHDSPLHF.